This T cell receptor (beta chain) comes out of a study of cytomegalovirus exposure and HLA in healthy donors. 13 Jbeta primers and 60 Vbeta primers were used for the PCR. Data came from immunoSEQ multiplex PCR; TCRdb stores just in-frame clones and leaves some out. Counted here are about 97,000 clones, over 75% occurring once; the ten biggest clones make up more than 5%. On this clone itself: The target antigen is unknown. The same CDR3 is also encoded by other DNA sequences in this sample.

Donors in the study were healthy people who gave bone marrow. Overall study results and limits: Investigators reported 150 to 200 TCR beta chains as tied to cytomegalovirus. A later analysis found TCR association rates differed by HLA locus, highest for DRB1 and lowest for HLA-C.

The CDR3 spans 15 residues. Germline V gene lookup returns CDR1 SGHNT and CDR2 YYREEE (reference sequence). J lost 5 bases, V lost 0 bases, and 5 bases had no gene match. The chain uses TRBV5-4 and TRBJ1-2; 9 bases line up with TRBD1. This TCR came from a man aged 35 to 55 in good health and CMV-seropositive. The sequenced sample consisted of PBMCs. The CDR3 protein is CASSLAGTGSYGYTF. The CDR3 DNA is TGTGCCAGCAGCTTGGCCGGGACAGGGTCGTATGGCTACACCTTC.